The 23 T cell receptor beta chains below were found in one sample sequenced in a study of neurological immune-mediated disorders. Via MiXCR, TCRdb re-called the 5' RACE reads, giving one row per CDR3 protein. The data hold some 43,000 distinct CDR3 sequences, with more than 2% observed a single time. The sequenced material came from PBMCs. The receptors were gathered from a man aged 25 to 40 with multiple sclerosis.

Many counts were recorded for this clonotype. This chain links TRBV6-5 with TRBJ1-5; D may be TRBD1 (6 bases). Germline CDR1 reads MNHEY; CDR2 reads SVGAGI. The CDR3 totals 13 residues. Trimming removed 8 bases at V and 3 bases at J, with 11 bases between. CDR3 DNA sequence: TGTGCCAGCCGGGGACACTTCAATCAGCCCCAGCATTTT. Its translation is CASRGHFNQPQHF.

This clonotype was counted many times. The chain recombines TRBV28 with TRBJ2-7, with D hard to call. There are 13 residues in the CDR3. Germline V gene sequence: CDR1 MDHEN, CDR2 SYDVKM. Between the trimmed V and J ends, which lost 6 bases and 1 base, there was a span of 10 bases. Here the CDR3 reads CASRILDSYEQYF. The CDR3 DNA is TGTGCCAGCAGGATTCTAGATTCCTACGAGCAGTACTTC.

This clonotype was seen at least ten times. This chain links TRBV20-1 with TRBJ2-3; 9 positions agree with TRBD2. The CDR3 is made up of 16 amino acids. The germline gives CDR1 DFQATT, CDR2 SNEGSKA (reference sequence). V was clipped by 5 bases and J by 1 base; unmatched bases: 10. CDR3 in amino acids: CSAPGPSGGRTDTQYF. The DNA for the CDR3 is TGCAGTGCTCCAGGACCCAGCGGGGGGCGCACAGATACGCAGTATTTT.

This clonotype was seen ten or more times. The chain employs TRBV7-2 and TRBJ2-3; no reliable D call. The CDR3 totals 11 residues. Trimming removed 5 bases at V and 2 bases at J, with 2 bases between. Germline CDR1 and CDR2: SGHTA and FQGNSA. The CDR3 DNA reads TGTGCCAGCAGCAACACAGATACGCAGTATTTT. This sequence encodes CASSNTDTQYF.

This clonotype appeared many times. The chain employs TRBV6-2 or TRBV6-3 and TRBJ2-7; D not resolved. V lost 2 bases to trimming and J lost 1 base, with 9 bases between them. The CDR3 has 14 amino acids. CDR1 and CDR2 (germline): MNHEY, SVGEGT. The CDR3 protein is CASSYGDLSYEQYF. For the CDR3, the DNA is TGTGCCAGCAGTTACGGGGATTTATCCTACGAGCAGTACTTC.

This clonotype occurred many times. The rearrangement uses TRBV5-1 and TRBJ2-6; D ambiguous. The CDR3 runs to 18 residues. V lost 5 bases to trimming and J lost 5 bases, with 23 bases between them. Germline-derived CDR1 and CDR2 are SGHRS and YFSETQ. The CDR3, as DNA: TGCGCCAGCAGTCGTTGGGCCGAGAGTACCCCTAGGGCCAACGTCCTGACTTTC. Protein sequence: CASSRWAESTPRANVLTF.

This clonotype has ten or more counts. This chain uses TRBV20-1 with TRBJ2-7, with 11 bases aligning to TRBD2. V gave up 7 bases and J gave up 2 bases; unmatched junction bases: 10. The CDR3 runs to 15 residues. The germline gives CDR1 DFQATT, CDR2 SNEGSKA (reference sequence). CDR3 in amino acids: CSVPSTSGNPYEQYF. The CDR3 DNA follows: TGCAGTGTTCCTTCGACTAGCGGGAATCCCTACGAGCAGTACTTC.

The genes are TRBV4-2 and TRBJ1-1, with D unresolved. The CDR3 runs 16 residues. The V end lost 1 base, the J end lost 0 bases, and 12 bases lay between the germline ends. CDR1 is LGHNA, CDR2 YNFKEQ, per germline. In DNA, the CDR3 is TGTGCCAGCAGCCAAGCAGGAACGGTTATGAACACTGAAGCTTTCTTT. Translation: CASSQAGTVMNTEAFF.

The sample holds many counts of this clonotype. V usage is TRBV27 and J usage is TRBJ1-1; no firm D call. V was cut by 3 bases and J by 11 bases, with 13 bases left in between. The CDR3 has 12 residues. The germline CDR1 and CDR2 sequences are MNHEY and SMNVEV (reference sequence). Here the CDR3 DNA reads TGTGCCAGCAGTTTCACGGGCTCTGCGGCTTTCTTT. Its translation: CASSFTGSAAFF.

Many counts were recorded for this clonotype. The chain uses TRBV7-9 and TRBJ1-2; D not certain. The germline gives CDR1 SEHNR, CDR2 FQNEAQ (reference sequence). The CDR3 runs 14 residues. The V gene lost 5 bases and the J gene lost 1 base, with 11 bases spanning the gap. The CDR3 coding sequence is TGTGCCAGCAGCCCAGAGTGGGGTAACTATGGCTACACCTTC. Amino acids: CASSPEWGNYGYTF.

The V and J genes are TRBV18 and TRBJ2-6; D is perhaps TRBD1 (6 bases). This CDR3 comprises 16 residues. Germline V gene lookup returns CDR1 KGHSH and CDR2 LQKENI. Between the trimmed V and J ends, which lost 6 bases and 4 bases, there was a span of 16 bases. The CDR3 sequence: CASSRTGSGGANVLTF. CDR3 DNA sequence: TGTGCCAGCTCTCGTACAGGGTCGGGCGGGGCCAACGTCCTGACTTTC.

This clonotype was seen ten or more times. The chain uses TRBV5-1 and TRBJ2-5; the match to TRBD2 covers 8 bases. The V gene end was trimmed by 5 bases and the J gene end by 2 bases; junction bases not matched to a gene: 5. In germline, CDR1 is SGHRS, CDR2 YFSETQ. The CDR3 is 14 residues long. In DNA form, the CDR3 reads TGCGCCAGCAGTCGGGGGGGTTATCAAGAGACCCAGTACTTC. This codes for CASSRGGYQETQYF.

In this sample, this clonotype turned up many times. The chain is built from TRBV5-5 and TRBJ2-5; unclear D gene. Germline V lookup: CDR1 SGHKS, CDR2 YYEKEE (reference sequence). V was cut by 0 bases and J by 5 bases, with 8 bases left in between. CDR3 size: 13 residues. The CDR3 DNA reads TGTGCCAGCAGCTTGGGGGTGTGGGAGACCCAGTACTTC. Protein sequence: CASSLGVWETQYF.

This clonotype has ten or more counts. The CDR3 nucleotides are TGTGCCAGCAGCCAAGGCGGGGGATTATACGAGCAGTACTTC. Translated, it gives CASSQGGGLYEQYF. This chain uses TRBV3-1 with TRBJ2-7; 7 bases match TRBD2. CDR1 is LGHDT, CDR2 YNNKEL, per germline (reference sequence). The CDR3 contains 14 residues. Trimming cost V 1 base and J 4 bases; bases outside gene matches: 4.

This clonotype was seen repeatedly, ten times or more. The J gene is TRBJ2-1, the V gene TRBV6-2 or TRBV6-3; TRBD2 is a possible D gene (6 bases). This CDR3 region has 15 residues. Trimming stripped 2 bases from V and 7 bases from J, with 15 bases between. Germline CDR1 MNHEY, CDR2 SVGEGT. CDR3 bases: TGTGCCAGCAGTTACGCTCCTGTTGGAGGGAATGAGCAGTTCTTC. It translates to CASSYAPVGGNEQFF.

There are many counts of this clonotype. The chain carries TRBV7-9 and TRBJ1-1; TRBD1 matches at 8 bases. The length of the CDR3 is 14 residues. J was trimmed by 1 base and V by 4 bases; bases with no gene match: 2. Germline V CDR1 and CDR2: SEHNR, FQNEAQ (reference sequence). The CDR3 nucleotides read TGTGCCAGCAGCTCCGGGACAGGGAACACTGAAGCTTTCTTT. Protein: CASSSGTGNTEAFF.

This clonotype was recorded many times. The chain combines TRBV9 with TRBJ1-1; D is unresolved. The CDR3 runs 14 residues. V gave up 1 base and J gave up 1 base, with 8 bases separating them. Germline V gene lookup returns CDR1 SGDLS and CDR2 YYNGEE. This CDR3 is CASSVRLANTEAFF. CDR3 sequence (DNA): TGTGCCAGCAGCGTAAGGTTAGCGAACACTGAAGCTTTCTTT.

This clonotype counts as medium-sized. The V and J genes are TRBV18 and TRBJ2-1; TRBD2 agrees at 10 bases. Per germline, CDR1 KGHSH and CDR2 LQKENI. Trimming cost V 3 bases and J 7 bases; bases outside gene matches: 9. The CDR3 spans 16 residues. The CDR3 sequence: CASSPRGLAAGNEQFF. CDR3 coding DNA: TGTGCCAGCTCACCTCGAGGACTAGCGGCCGGAAATGAGCAGTTCTTC.

This clonotype was picked up many times. This rearrangement joins TRBV20-1 to TRBJ2-5; 12 nucleotides align to TRBD2. J was trimmed by 4 bases and V by 3 bases; bases with no gene match: 9. Germline V gene sequence: CDR1 DFQATT, CDR2 SNEGSKA (reference sequence). The CDR3 has 16 residues. The CDR3 coding sequence is TGCAGTGCTAGGGCGACTAGCGGGAGCGGCGGAGAGACCCAGTACTTC. This sequence encodes CSARATSGSGGETQYF.

The sample holds many counts of this clonotype. V usage is TRBV20-1 and J usage is TRBJ2-6, with 8 bases identical to TRBD1. Germline V CDR1 and CDR2: DFQATT, SNEGSKA (reference sequence). V dropped 6 bases and J dropped 4; count of bases not matched to a gene: 5. This CDR3 is built from 14 residues. In DNA, the CDR3 is TGCAGTGCCCCGGGACAGGTCGGGGCCAACGTCCTGACTTTC. Residues: CSAPGQVGANVLTF.

There are many counts of this clonotype. The CDR3 loop is CSATGGTLDTQYF. As DNA, the CDR3 is TGCAGTGCTACGGGCGGGACCCTAGATACGCAGTATTTT. The chain uses TRBV20-1 and TRBJ2-3, with D perhaps TRBD2 (6 bases). Germline V gene data show CDR1 as DFQATT and CDR2 as SNEGSKA (reference sequence). V was pared by 4 bases and J by 5 bases, with 13 bases between. The CDR3 extends over 13 amino acids.

This clonotype came up many times. The chain links TRBV12-3 or TRBV12-4 to TRBJ2-2; TRBD1 aligns across 9 bases. V trimming: 6 bases; J trimming: 14 bases; junction bases outside the gene matches: 7. The CDR3 spans 12 residues. The CDR3 loop is CASSSRDRVLFF. CDR3 nucleotides: TGTGCCAGCAGCTCCCGGGACAGGGTCCTGTTTTTT.

This chain links TRBV5-1 with TRBJ2-1; 12 bases map to TRBD2. Trimming removed 0 bases from V and 6 bases from J; junction bases left unmatched: 16. The CDR3 runs 20 residues. Germline V gives CDR1 SGHRS, CDR2 YFSETQ. The chain's CDR3 is CASSLGSASGGAVRFNEQFF. The CDR3 region has the DNA TGCGCCAGCAGCTTGGGATCCGCTAGCGGGGGGGCCGTTAGGTTCAATGAGCAGTTCTTC.